Listed below are T cell receptor beta chains from one sample, sequenced in a study of blood T cell repertoires in COVID-19. Here immunoSEQ multiplex PCR was the method, and the copy in TCRdb shows in-frame clones only, minus some. The sample carries roughly 110,000 clones, around 80% recorded once. Sequenced: peripheral blood. The source is a woman aged 55-75 years with acute or convalescent COVID-19. CDR3s include the opening cysteine and the closing phenylalanine or tryptophan. D genes are given only for firm matches. Only part of the rows carry a size: once, few, many, or a class if the clone is expanded.

>TRBJ1-6|-|few|TRBV25-1
CASRVDRSTYNSPLHF
TGTGCCAGCAGGGTAGACAGAAGCACCTATAATTCACCCCTCCACTTT
>TRBJ2-3|-|-|TRBV30
CAWRTKRADTQYF
TGTGCCTGGAGGACTAAAAGGGCAGATACGCAGTATTTT
>TRBJ2-4|TRBD1|once|TRBV5-1
CASSLANRGADIQYF
TGCGCCAGCAGCTTGGCCAACAGGGGAGCGGACATTCAGTACTTC
>TRBJ2-3|TRBD2|-|TRBV7-6
CASSLYSGGTDTQYF
TGTGCCAGCAGCTTATACAGCGGGGGCACAGATACGCAGTATTTT
>TRBJ2-3|-|-|TRBV15
CATSGGQVLTDTQYF
TGTGCCACCAGCGGCGGGCAGGTCCTCACAGATACGCAGTATTTT
>TRBJ2-1|-|-|TRBV7-2
CASSFVVATLGNEQFF
TGTGCCAGCAGCTTCGTTGTAGCGACCCTCGGAAATGAGCAGTTCTTC
>TRBJ2-7|-|-|TRBV7-3
CASSLSPSYEQYF
TGTGCCAGCAGCTTAAGTCCGTCCTACGAGCAGTACTTC
>TRBJ1-4|-|-|TRBV19
CASGGRQSAATNEKLFF
TGTGCCAGTGGGGGCCGACAGTCCGCCGCAACTAATGAAAAACTGTTTTTT
>TRBJ2-1|-|-|TRBV9
CASSGQISYNEQFF
TGTGCCAGCAGCGGACAGATTTCCTACAATGAGCAGTTCTTC
>TRBJ2-5|-|-|TRBV10-3
CAISAGVGETQYF
TGTGCCATCAGTGCGGGGGTTGGAGAGACCCAGTACTTC
>TRBJ1-4|TRBD1|-|TRBV5-1
CASSFTPGTGGGKLFF
TGCGCCAGCAGCTTTACCCCCGGGACAGGGGGGGGAAAACTGTTTTTT
>TRBJ1-2|-|-|TRBV4-1
CASSQDLNSNYGYTF
TGCGCCAGCAGCCAAGATTTGAACAGTAACTATGGCTACACCTTC
>TRBJ1-1|-|-|TRBV19
CASSKGRAGTEAFF
TGTGCCAGTAGTAAGGGCAGGGCAGGGACTGAAGCTTTCTTT
>TRBJ2-3|-|-|TRBV2
CASSEPHQRDTDTQYF
TGTGCCAGCAGTGAACCCCACCAGCGAGACACAGATACGCAGTATTTT
>TRBJ2-3|-|-|TRBV12-2
CASPFWTSSTDTQYF
TGTGCAAGTCCGTTCTGGACTAGCAGCACAGATACGCAGTATTTT
>TRBJ2-2|TRBD2|-|TRBV3-1/TRBV3-2
CASSSGLANGELFF
TGTGCCAGCAGCTCGGGACTAGCGAACGGGGAGCTGTTTTTT
>TRBJ2-7|TRBD1|-|TRBV5-1
CASSLTGGKNEQYF
TGCGCCAGCAGCTTGACAGGGGGCAAGAACGAGCAGTACTTC
>TRBJ1-6|-|few|TRBV6-2/TRBV6-3
CASSYSELGRSPLHF
TGTGCCAGCAGTTACTCGGAGCTGGGGAGGTCACCCCTCCACTTT
>TRBJ1-5|-|-|TRBV2
CASSERPIPLTDNYSNQPQHF
TGTGCCAGCAGTGAACGCCCCATACCCCTGACAGATAACTATAGCAATCAGCCCCAGCATTTT
>TRBJ1-2|TRBD1|-|TRBV6-5
CASSYSGGGGGYTF
TGTGCCAGCAGTTACTCAGGGGGCGGTGGTGGCTACACCTTC
>TRBJ2-1|-|-|TRBV29-1
CSPTFSGANEQFF
TGCAGCCCCACCTTTTCGGGAGCGAATGAGCAGTTCTTC
>TRBJ1-6|-|-|TRBV9
CASSVFQGNSPLHF
TGTGCCAGCAGCGTATTTCAGGGTAATTCACCCCTCCACTTT
>TRBJ1-2|TRBD1|-|TRBV6-5
CASQTDRVGGYTF
TGTGCCAGCCAGACGGACAGGGTGGGTGGCTACACCTTC
>TRBJ2-3|TRBD2|-|TRBV28
CASSWGLAYSTDTQYF
TGTGCCAGCAGTTGGGGACTAGCGTATAGCACAGATACGCAGTATTTT
>TRBJ2-3|-|-|TRBV5-1
CASSYRSLGGGNTDTQYF
TGCGCCAGCAGCTACCGATCCCTCGGAGGGGGCAACACAGATACGCAGTATTTT
>TRBJ2-7|TRBD2|-|TRBV11-3
CASSLNGEGSYEQYF
TGTGCCAGCAGCTTAAATGGGGAGGGCAGCTACGAGCAGTACTTC
>TRBJ1-6|-|once|TRBV5-1
CASSLGVQGQAPLHF
TGCGCCAGCAGCTTGGGAGTACAGGGTCAGGCACCCCTCCACTTT
>TRBJ1-5|-|-|TRBV5-5
CASSGGTNHQPQHF
TGTGCCAGCAGCGGAGGGACTAACCATCAGCCCCAGCATTTT
>TRBJ1-2|TRBD1|-|TRBV12-3/TRBV12-4
CASTKQGGIGYTF
TGTGCCAGCACTAAACAGGGGGGAATTGGCTACACCTTC
>TRBJ1-2|-|few|TRBV27
CASSLRTPRAGALYGYTF
TGTGCCAGCAGCTTACGCACCCCTAGAGCAGGGGCCCTCTATGGCTACACCTTC
>TRBJ1-1|TRBD1|-|TRBV24-1
CATSGKTGEGWSVTEAFF
TGTGCCACCAGTGGTAAGACAGGGGAGGGTTGGAGTGTAACTGAAGCTTTCTTT
>TRBJ2-2|-|-|TRBV5-1
CASSLNRQTLTGELFF
TGCGCCAGCAGCTTGAACCGACAGACCCTCACCGGGGAGCTGTTTTTT
>TRBJ1-4|TRBD1|-|TRBV7-8
CASSLAQGVYGEKLFF
TGTGCCAGCAGCTTAGCACAGGGGGTGTACGGTGAAAAACTGTTTTTT
>TRBJ1-1|TRBD1|-|TRBV10-3
CAISPQGRETEAFF
TGTGCCATCAGCCCACAGGGGAGAGAAACTGAAGCTTTCTTT
>TRBJ2-3|TRBD2|few|TRBV24-1
CATSDGTRDTQYF
TGTGCCACCAGTGATGGGACTAGAGATACGCAGTATTTT
>TRBJ1-3|-|-|TRBV2
CASSDARAGGNTIYF
TGTGCCAGCAGTGACGCCAGGGCAGGTGGAAACACCATATATTTT
>TRBJ1-1|-|-|TRBV2
CASSAGVNTEAFF
TGTGCCAGCAGTGCGGGGGTGAACACTGAAGCTTTCTTT
>TRBJ1-3|TRBD1|-|TRBV19
CASRDRSSGNTIYF
TGTGCCAGTAGGGACAGGAGCTCTGGAAACACCATATATTTT
>TRBJ1-3|TRBD1|-|TRBV30
CAWTGGLTGNTIYF
TGTGCCTGGACAGGGGGGCTTACTGGAAACACCATATATTTT
>TRBJ1-4|TRBD1|once|TRBV7-8
CASSQGVQGPRGEKLFF
TGTGCCAGCAGCCAGGGGGTGCAGGGCCCTAGAGGTGAAAAACTGTTTTTT
>TRBJ1-1|TRBD1|-|TRBV11-2
CASSLEAGGRQDTEAFF
TGTGCCAGCAGCTTAGAGGCAGGGGGGCGGCAGGACACTGAAGCTTTCTTT
>TRBJ1-2|TRBD1|once|TRBV27
CASRQGRFYGYTF
TGTGCCAGCCGACAGGGACGATTCTATGGCTACACCTTC
>TRBJ2-7|TRBD2|-|TRBV30
CAWSVILAGASSYEQYF
TGTGCCTGGAGTGTAATACTAGCGGGGGCCTCATCCTACGAGCAGTACTTC
>TRBJ2-2|TRBD2|-|TRBV2
CASSLSGGHIGELFF
TGTGCCAGCAGCTTGAGCGGGGGGCATATCGGGGAGCTGTTTTTT
>TRBJ1-2|TRBD1|-|TRBV7-2
CASSSPQGADNGYTF
TGTGCCAGCAGCTCACCACAGGGGGCGGATAACGGCTACACCTTC
>TRBJ2-2|-|-|TRBV15
CATSRDPAASPGELFF
TGTGCCACCAGCAGAGATCCCGCGGCTAGCCCGGGGGAGCTGTTTTTT
>TRBJ2-3|-|-|TRBV7-9
CASSLASGNTDTQYF
TGTGCCAGCAGCTTAGCGTCGGGGAACACAGATACGCAGTATTTT
>TRBJ2-1|TRBD2|few|TRBV7-3
CASSRGLAGADEQFF
TGTGCCAGCAGCCGAGGACTAGCGGGAGCCGATGAGCAGTTCTTC
>TRBJ2-7|-|-|TRBV6-2/TRBV6-3
CASSYDWGGARLRNEQYF
TGTGCCAGCAGTTATGATTGGGGTGGGGCCCGCTTGAGGAACGAGCAGTACTTC
>TRBJ2-1|-|-|TRBV21-1
CASSKERTAYNEQFF
TGTGCCAGCAGCAAAGAGCGGACAGCTTACAATGAGCAGTTCTTC
>TRBJ2-7|TRBD2|-|TRBV5-4
CASSSGTSGSGYEQYF
TGTGCCAGCAGCTCAGGGACTAGCGGGAGCGGGTACGAGCAGTACTTC